This entry lists 17 T cell receptor beta chains sequenced from one sample in a study of CD8+CD57+ T cells in acquired aplastic anemia (dated by TCRdb to between 2018 and 2020). TCRdb shows the sequencer as Illumina HiSeq 2000. Profiling of TCR beta VDJ combinations and CDR3 sequences used genomic DNA as the template. TCRdb trimmed public reads at Q25 via fastp, called clones via MiXCR and kept in-frame beta chains. Rows merge per CDR3 protein into single entries with the most common DNA and genes. This sample holds 150,000 to 200,000 distinct CDR3 sequences; approximately 50% were observed only once. Clones ranked in the top ten supply over 7.5% of the sample. Flow cytometry had shown CD8+CD57+ cell expansion in the patients selected for sequencing. Sequencing was done on a sample of sorted CD4+, CD8+, or CD8+CD57+ T cells (not recorded which) from PBMCs. These receptor sequences come from a human donor with aplastic anemia.

Concerning this clonotype itself: Germline is not matched at one junction end, which may reflect a read error. The CDR3 region has the DNA TGTGCCACCACTAGGACAGCCACTAACTGTGGCTACACCTTC. Translation: CATTRTATNCGYTF. This sequence joins TRBV24-1 and TRBJ1-2, with D possibly TRBD1 on 6 matching bases. Per germline, CDR1 KGHDR and CDR2 SFDVKD. The CDR3 is made up of 14 amino acids.

This clonotype was recorded many times. The chain is built from TRBV7-9 and TRBJ2-5, with D perhaps TRBD1 or TRBD2 (7 bases each). Trimming pared 2 bases from V and 4 bases from J, leaving 14 bases between. The CDR3 loop spans 15 amino acids. In germline, CDR1 is SEHNR, CDR2 FQNEAQ (reference sequence). The CDR3 here is CASSLSRGGLETQYF. DNA of the CDR3: TGTGCCAGCAGCTTAAGCAGGGGGGGCTTAGAGACCCAGTACTTC.

This clonotype was detected many times. The genes are TRBV24-1 and TRBJ1-2; D is possibly TRBD1 (5 bases). The germline V gene encodes CDR1 KGHDR and CDR2 SFDVKD. The ends were cut back, 7 bases at V and 0 bases at J, with 11 bases in the middle. CDR3 length equals 14 residues. CDR3 residues: CATSQDRPNYGYTF. CDR3 bases: TGTGCCACCAGCCAAGACAGACCTAACTATGGCTACACCTTC.

This chain links TRBV15 with TRBJ1-4; D is undetermined. CDR3 length: 15 residues. The germline V gene encodes CDR1 LNHNV and CDR2 YYDKDF (reference sequence). Trimming removed 6 bases from V and 5 bases from J, with 16 bases in between. The CDR3 loop is CATRSPAAVNEKLFF. The CDR3 DNA is TGTGCCACCAGGAGCCCGGCAGCCGTAAATGAAAAACTGTTTTTT.

The genes are TRBV19 and TRBJ2-3; D remains ambiguous. V lost 3 bases to trimming and J lost 11 bases, with 12 bases between them. The CDR3 extends over 12 amino acids. Germline V gives CDR1 LNHDA, CDR2 SQIVND (reference sequence). The CDR3 spells CASSILGNKQYF. The DNA for the CDR3 is TGTGCCAGTAGTATCTTAGGTAACAAGCAGTATTTT.

This clonotype was seen many times. The chain combines TRBV15 with TRBJ1-1; a possible D gene is TRBD1 (5 bases). Germline CDR1 reads LNHNV; CDR2 reads YYDKDF (reference sequence). CDR3 length: 15 residues. V was clipped by 0 bases and J by 11 bases, with 19 bases between them. In nucleotides, the CDR3 is TGTGCCACCAGCAGAGATCGTAAGGGGCCCAGAGAGGCTTTCTTT. Translated: CATSRDRKGPREAFF.

The V call is TRBV7-2, the J call TRBJ2-3, with 8 bases aligning to TRBD2. The CDR3 contains 14 residues. Germline CDR1 SGHTA, CDR2 FQGNSA. V dropped 5 bases and J dropped 4; count of bases not matched to a gene: 5. The CDR3 region is CASSLSGTADTQYF. The CDR3 nucleotides are TGTGCCAGCAGCCTTAGCGGGACGGCAGATACGCAGTATTTT.

Details on this clonotype: A much more abundant neighbour one base away suggests this may be a read error. The V and J genes are TRBV2 and TRBJ1-1; D unclear. Germline-derived CDR1 and CDR2 are SNHLY and FYNNEI. This CDR3 has 13 residues. This chain's CDR3 is CASRPRVNTEASF. CDR3 DNA sequence: TGTGCCAGCAGACCTCGTGTGAACACTGAAGCTTCCTTT. Variable domain in full (rest from reference TRBV2 and TRBJ1-1): EPEVTQTPSHQVTQMGQEVILRCVPISNHLYFYWYRQILGQKVEFLVSFYNNEISEKSEIFDDQFSVERPDGSNFTLKIRSTKLEDSAMYFCASRPRVNTEASFGQGTRLTVV.

This clonotype was counted a few times. The chain has TRBV7-8 and TRBJ1-5; D is ambiguous. The V gene's germline CDR1 is SGHVS and CDR2 FQNEAQ. The CDR3 spans 15 residues. Trimming shortened V by 2 bases and J by 4 bases, and 12 bases separated the two germline ends. The CDR3: CASSLSGEVNQPQHF. CDR3 DNA sequence: TGTGCCAGCAGCTTATCCGGGGAGGTAAATCAGCCCCAGCATTTT.

This clonotype was recorded at least ten times. The chain employs TRBV4-2 and TRBJ1-2; TRBD1 aligns across 8 bases. V lost 7 bases to trimming and J lost 7 bases; unmatched junction nucleotides: 14. CDR3 length equals 15 residues. The germline V gene encodes CDR1 LGHNA and CDR2 YNFKEQ. The CDR3 DNA follows: TGTGCCAGCAACCGAGAACAGGGGGTAACTATTGGCTACACCTTC. This encodes CASNREQGVTIGYTF.

Concerning this clonotype: A read error may explain this, as a much larger clone is one base away. Because the CDR3 is missing its conserved closing phenylalanine or tryptophan, this is likely a read error. The chain is built from TRBV5-1 and TRBJ2-3; D unclear. V was shortened by 3 bases and J by 8 bases, with 22 bases between the two germline ends. The V gene's germline CDR1 is SGHRS and CDR2 YFSETQ. The CDR3 is made up of 16 amino acids. The CDR3 DNA reads TGCGCCAGCAGCTCTGACCCCCCAGTACTTAGGGTTACGCAGTATTCT. It encodes CASSSDPPVLRVTQYS.

As regards this clonotype: Sequence at one end of the junction differs from germline and may be a read error. CDR3 loop: CASSLGKGTETQYF. CDR3 in DNA: TGTGCCAGCAGTTTAGGGAAGGGTACTGAGACCCAGTACTTC. The rearrangement links TRBV10-3 to TRBJ2-5; D gene unclear. Germline CDR1 ENHRY, CDR2 SYGVKD. CDR3 length equals 14 residues.

This clonotype showed up just a few times. The chain couples TRBV27 to TRBJ2-7, with 12 bases fitting TRBD1. This CDR3 spans 15 amino acids. The V and J ends lost 2 bases and 7 bases, in that order; junction bases with no gene match: 6. CDR1 is MNHEY and CDR2 is SMNVEV in the germline V gene (reference sequence). The CDR3 DNA is TGTGCCAGCAGTTTAAGGGACAGGGGGCTGTGGGAGCAGTACTTC. Protein product: CASSLRDRGLWEQYF.

Details on this clonotype: The junction departs from germline at one end; a sequencing error may be responsible. The chain couples TRBV24-1 to TRBJ2-7; possible D gene TRBD2, 5 bases. Germline CDR1 KGHDR, CDR2 SFDVKD. CDR3 length equals 13 residues. The CDR3 region is CATSEGPTYEQCF. The CDR3 nucleotides read TGTGCCACCAGCGAGGGTCCCACCTACGAGCAGTGCTTC.

This clonotype appeared once. The chain has TRBV20-1 and TRBJ2-1; weak D call: TRBD2 (6 bases). V was cut by 6 bases and J by 3 bases, with 18 bases left in between. This CDR3 is 15 amino acids long. CDR1 is DFQATT, CDR2 SNEGSKA, per germline (reference sequence). The CDR3 bases are TGCAGTGCGGAGAAACTAGCTCGCTTCTACAATGAGCAGTTCTTC. Protein product: CSAEKLARFYNEQFF.

With regard to this clonotype: This may come from a read error, since a much larger clone is one base off. The genes are TRBV10-3 and TRBJ2-7, with D possibly TRBD2 on 6 matching bases. The length of the CDR3 is 14 residues. The germline gives CDR1 ENHRY, CDR2 SYGVKD. CDR3 in DNA: TGTGCCAGCAGTTACTCGAGGCAGGGAGGCGAGCAGTACTTC. Amino acid sequence: CASSYSRQGGEQYF.

The gene calls are TRBV20-1 and TRBJ2-7, with no clear D. Per germline, CDR1 DFQATT and CDR2 SNEGSKA (reference sequence). This CDR3 has 15 residues. Trimming stripped 0 bases from V and 4 bases from J, with 16 bases between. CDR3 in amino acids: CSARDWQGKVYEQYF. The CDR3 region has the DNA TGCAGTGCTAGAGATTGGCAAGGGAAAGTGTACGAGCAGTACTTC.